One and the same sample provided the 7 T cell receptor beta chains below, sequenced in a study of cytomegalovirus exposure and HLA in healthy donors. The PCR was carried out with 60 Vbeta primers and 13 Jbeta primers. TCRdb's copy holds only in-frame clones and misses some; the assay was immunoSEQ multiplex PCR. The sample lists around 150,000 clones; roughly four fifths were seen once. Sequencing was done on a sample of PBMCs. The receptors come from a girl aged 2 to 10 in good health and CMV-seropositive.

This chain joins TRBV6-1 and TRBJ1-5, with D maybe TRBD1 (6 bases). Trimming left V 5 bases short and J 6 bases short, with 11 bases between. The CDR3 runs to 13 residues. Looked up from germline, CDR1 is MNHNS and CDR2 is SASEGT. Written as DNA, the CDR3 is TGTGCCAGCAGTCTGGCAGGGGTTCAGCCCCAGCATTTT. Amino acid sequence: CASSLAGVQPQHF.

Notes on this clone: The identical CDR3 is also encoded by other nucleotide sequences in the sample. The chain links TRBV6-1 to TRBJ1-2, with D uncertain. The V and J ends lost 4 bases and 2 bases respectively, with 5 bases between them. The CDR3 is made up of 12 amino acids. Germline CDR1 reads MNHNS; CDR2 reads SASEGT. CDR3 sequence: CASSGQNYGYTF. In DNA form, the CDR3 reads TGTGCCAGCAGTGGTCAAAACTATGGCTACACCTTC.

This clone occurred a few times. This rearrangement joins TRBV5-1 to TRBJ2-3; D is uncertain. The V end was cut by 4 bases, the J end by 6 bases, with 18 bases between. Germline loops: CDR1 SGHRS, CDR2 YFSETQ. The CDR3 is 15 amino acids. The CDR3 coding sequence is TGCGCCAGCAGCGCCTCTGGCGTGGGCATGGATACGCAGTATTTT. Translated: CASSASGVGMDTQYF.

The chain carries TRBV10-2 and TRBJ2-2; 7 bases fit TRBD2. Germline CDR1 is WSHSY and CDR2 is SAAADI. This CDR3 contains 14 residues. V was pared by 0 bases and J by 6 bases, with 1 base of the junction left unmatched. The CDR3 region has the DNA TGCGCCAGCAGTGAGTCGGCGGGGGCCGGGGAGCTGTTTTTT. Protein: CASSESAGAGELFF.

CDR3 DNA sequence: TGTGCCAGCAGCGCTAGCGGGACGAGGTCCTACAATGAGCAGTTCTTC. Encoded protein: CASSASGTRSYNEQFF. V and J are TRBV7-3 and TRBJ2-1; 9 bases align to TRBD2. The CDR3 spans 16 residues. Germline V gene data show CDR1 as SGHTA and CDR2 as FQGTGA. Trimming took 5 bases from V and 1 from J; bases not matched to a gene: 6. The variable domain in full, completed from reference TRBV7-3 and TRBJ2-1, reads GAGVSQTPSNKVTEKGKYVELRCDPISGHTALYWYRQSLGQGPEFLIYFQGTGAADDSGLPNDRFFAVRPEGSVSTLKIQRTERGDSAVYLCASSASGTRSYNEQFFGPGTRLTVL.

This sequence joins TRBV28 and TRBJ1-4; a weak D match, TRBD1 (6 bases). Trimming pared 0 bases from V and 3 bases from J, leaving 11 bases between. This CDR3 contains 16 residues. Germline values: CDR1 MDHEN, CDR2 SYDVKM. The CDR3 region has the DNA TGTGCCAGCAGTTTATGGCAGGGGCCGGCTAATGAAAAACTGTTTTTT. It codes for CASSLWQGPANEKLFF. Supplemented by reference TRBV28 and TRBJ1-4, the full variable domain reads DVKVTQSSRYLVKRTGEKVFLECVQDMDHENMFWYRQDPGLGLRLIYFSYDVKMKEKGDIPEGYSVSREKKERFSLILESASTNQTSMYLCASSLWQGPANEKLFFGSGTQLSVL.

A single count supports this clone. The CDR3, as DNA: TGTGCCAGCAGCTATACAGGAGTTAGCAATCAGCCCCAGCATTTT. This codes for CASSYTGVSNQPQHF. The J gene is TRBJ1-5, the V gene TRBV6-5; tentative D call: TRBD1 (5 bases). V was shortened by 6 bases and J by 0 bases, with 12 bases between the two germline ends. Looked up from germline, CDR1 is MNHEY and CDR2 is SVGAGI. The CDR3 totals 15 residues.